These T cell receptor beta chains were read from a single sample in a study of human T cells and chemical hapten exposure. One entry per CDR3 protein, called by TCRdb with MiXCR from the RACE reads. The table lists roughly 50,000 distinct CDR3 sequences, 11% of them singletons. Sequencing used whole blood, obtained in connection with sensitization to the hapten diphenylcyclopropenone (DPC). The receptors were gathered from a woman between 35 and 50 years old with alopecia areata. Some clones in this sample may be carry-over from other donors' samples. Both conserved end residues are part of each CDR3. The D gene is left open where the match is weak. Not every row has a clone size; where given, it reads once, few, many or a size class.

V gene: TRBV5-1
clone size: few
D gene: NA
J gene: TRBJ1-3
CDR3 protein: CASTLSDSSGNTIYF
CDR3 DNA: TGCGCCAGCACCCTTAGCGACAGCTCTGGAAACACCATATATTTT

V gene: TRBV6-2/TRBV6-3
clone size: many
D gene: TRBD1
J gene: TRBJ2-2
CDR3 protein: CASSLTGGSAGELFF
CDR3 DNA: TGTGCCAGCAGTCTAACAGGGGGGAGCGCCGGGGAGCTGTTTTTT

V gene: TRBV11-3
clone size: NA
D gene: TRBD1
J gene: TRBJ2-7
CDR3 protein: CASSLGQGFSYEQYF
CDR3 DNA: TGTGCCAGCAGCTTGGGACAGGGTTTCTCCTACGAGCAGTACTTC

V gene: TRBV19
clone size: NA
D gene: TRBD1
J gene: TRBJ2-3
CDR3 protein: CASSLLQGPPDTQYF
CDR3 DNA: TGTGCCAGTAGCCTTTTACAGGGGCCCCCAGATACGCAGTATTTT

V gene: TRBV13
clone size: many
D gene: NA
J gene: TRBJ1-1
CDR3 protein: CASSFSGMGNTEAFF
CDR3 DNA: TGTGCCAGCAGCTTTTCAGGGATGGGGAACACTGAAGCTTTCTTT

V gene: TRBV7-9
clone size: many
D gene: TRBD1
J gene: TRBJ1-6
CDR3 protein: CASSHRGRNSPLHF
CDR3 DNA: TGTGCCAGCAGCCACAGGGGACGGAATTCACCCCTCCACTTT

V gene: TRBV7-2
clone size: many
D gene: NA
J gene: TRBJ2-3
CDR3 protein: CASSLLALSTDTQYF
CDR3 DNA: TGTGCCAGCAGCTTATTAGCCCTAAGCACAGATACGCAGTATTTT

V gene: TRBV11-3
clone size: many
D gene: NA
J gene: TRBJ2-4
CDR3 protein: CASSLDRGTTITSVYF
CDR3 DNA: TGTGCCAGCAGCTTAGATAGAGGGACAACCATTACTTCGGTGTACTTC

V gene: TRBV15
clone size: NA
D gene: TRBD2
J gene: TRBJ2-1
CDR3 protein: CATSERTLAGSYNEQFF
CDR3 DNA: TGTGCCACCTCGGAAAGGACCCTAGCGGGGTCCTACAATGAGCAGTTCTTC

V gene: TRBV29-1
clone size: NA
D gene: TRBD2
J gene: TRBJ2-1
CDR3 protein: CSGLGTSGSNEQFF
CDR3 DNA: TGCAGCGGTTTAGGGACTAGCGGGAGCAATGAGCAGTTCTTC

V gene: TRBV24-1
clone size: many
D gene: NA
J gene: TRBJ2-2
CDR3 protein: CATSDDHITGELFF
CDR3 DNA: TGTGCCACCAGTGATGATCACATCACCGGGGAGCTGTTTTTT

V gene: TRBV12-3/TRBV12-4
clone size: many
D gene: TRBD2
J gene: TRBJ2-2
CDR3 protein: CASRPWASGDTGELFF
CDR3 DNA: TGTGCCAGCAGACCGTGGGCTAGCGGAGACACCGGGGAGCTGTTTTTT

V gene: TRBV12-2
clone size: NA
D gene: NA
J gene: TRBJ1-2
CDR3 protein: CASRSSPQGGYYGYTF
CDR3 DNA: TGTGCAAGTCGCTCGTCGCCTCAGGGAGGCTACTATGGCTACACCTTC

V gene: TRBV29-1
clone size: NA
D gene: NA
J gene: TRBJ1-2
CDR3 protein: CSVEAQDSYGYTF
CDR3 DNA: TGCAGCGTTGAAGCACAGGACTCCTATGGCTACACCTTC

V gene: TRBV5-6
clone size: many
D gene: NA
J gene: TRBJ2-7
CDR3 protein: CASSDSYEQYF
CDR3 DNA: TGTGCCAGCAGCGACTCCTACGAGCAGTACTTC

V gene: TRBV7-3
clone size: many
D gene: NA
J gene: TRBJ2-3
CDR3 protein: CASSFSTLRVSTDTQYF
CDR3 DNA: TGTGCCAGCAGCTTTTCCACGCTGCGGGTTAGCACAGATACGCAGTATTTT

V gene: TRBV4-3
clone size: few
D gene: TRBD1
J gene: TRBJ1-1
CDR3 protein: CASSQEGQGNTEAFF
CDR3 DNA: TGCGCCAGCAGCCAAGAAGGACAGGGAAACACTGAAGCTTTCTTT

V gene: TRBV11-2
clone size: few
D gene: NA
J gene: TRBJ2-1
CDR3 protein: CASSSFDEQFF
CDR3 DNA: TGTGCCAGCAGCTCTTTCGATGAGCAGTTCTTC

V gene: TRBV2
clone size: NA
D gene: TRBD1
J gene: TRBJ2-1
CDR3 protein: CASTTSGGSYNEQFF
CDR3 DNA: TGTGCCAGCACCACCTCAGGGGGCTCCTACAATGAGCAGTTCTTC

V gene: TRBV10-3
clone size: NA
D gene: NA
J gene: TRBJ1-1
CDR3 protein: CAIRPDGTEAFF
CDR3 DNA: TGTGCCATCAGACCCGACGGCACTGAAGCTTTCTTT

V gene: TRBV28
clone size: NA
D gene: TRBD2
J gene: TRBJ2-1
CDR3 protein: CASSLSASGRAEQFF
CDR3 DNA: TGTGCCAGCAGTTTATCGGCTAGCGGGAGGGCTGAGCAGTTCTTC

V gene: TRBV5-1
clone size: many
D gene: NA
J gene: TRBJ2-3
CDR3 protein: CASSLGESTDTQYF
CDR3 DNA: TGCGCCAGCAGCTTGGGGGAGAGCACAGATACGCAGTATTTT

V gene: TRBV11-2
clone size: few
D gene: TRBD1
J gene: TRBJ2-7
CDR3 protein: CASSLRTGGLGYEQYF
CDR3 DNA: TGTGCCAGCAGCTTAAGGACAGGGGGCTTAGGGTACGAGCAGTACTTC

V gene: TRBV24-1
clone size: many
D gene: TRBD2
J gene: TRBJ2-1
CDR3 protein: CATSIAGNSYNEQFF
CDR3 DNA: TGTGCCACCAGCATAGCGGGGAACTCCTACAATGAGCAGTTCTTC

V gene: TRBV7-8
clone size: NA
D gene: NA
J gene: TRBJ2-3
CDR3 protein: CAIGQSFSTDTQYF
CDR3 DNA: TGTGCCATAGGACAGTCCTTTAGCACAGATACGCAGTATTTT

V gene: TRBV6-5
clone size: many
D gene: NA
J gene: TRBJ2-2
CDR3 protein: CASSSGTAGVGGLFF
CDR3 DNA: TGTGCCAGCAGTTCCGGGACTGCCGGAGTGGGCGGGCTGTTTTTT

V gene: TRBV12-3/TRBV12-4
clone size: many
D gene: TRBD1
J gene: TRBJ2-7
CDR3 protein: CASSLGDSYEQYF
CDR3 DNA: TGTGCCAGCAGTTTGGGGGACAGTTACGAGCAGTACTTC

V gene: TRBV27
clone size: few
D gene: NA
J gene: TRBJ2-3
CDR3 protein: CASSRPHRGDTQYF
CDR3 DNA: TGTGCCAGCAGCCGACCTCATAGGGGAGATACGCAGTATTTT

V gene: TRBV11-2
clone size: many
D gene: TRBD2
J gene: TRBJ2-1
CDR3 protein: CASSLDRGGLDTYEQFF
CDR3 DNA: TGTGCCAGCAGCTTAGACCGGGGAGGGTTAGATACATATGAGCAGTTCTTC

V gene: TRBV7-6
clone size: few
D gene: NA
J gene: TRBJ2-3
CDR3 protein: CASSLAGRVTDTQYF
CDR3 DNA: TGTGCCAGCAGCTTAGCGGGGCGGGTCACAGATACGCAGTATTTT

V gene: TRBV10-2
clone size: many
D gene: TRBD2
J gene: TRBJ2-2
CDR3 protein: CASSVILAGDTGELFF
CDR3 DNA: TGCGCCAGCAGTGTGATCCTAGCGGGGGACACCGGGGAGCTGTTTTTT

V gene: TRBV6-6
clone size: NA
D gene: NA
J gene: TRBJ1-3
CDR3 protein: CASSTGTTGNTIYF
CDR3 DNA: TGTGCCAGCAGCACAGGGACAACTGGAAACACCATATATTTT

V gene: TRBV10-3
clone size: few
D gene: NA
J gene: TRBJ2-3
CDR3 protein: CAISEGETGTTDTQYF
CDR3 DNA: TGTGCCATCAGTGAGGGAGAGACAGGAACCACAGATACGCAGTATTTT

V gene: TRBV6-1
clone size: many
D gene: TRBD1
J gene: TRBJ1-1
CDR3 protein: CASSEFATGGKETEAFF
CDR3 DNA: TGTGCCAGCAGTGAATTTGCGACAGGGGGCAAGGAAACTGAAGCTTTCTTT

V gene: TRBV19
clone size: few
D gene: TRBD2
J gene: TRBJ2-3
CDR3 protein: CASRASGISSTDTQYF
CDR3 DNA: TGTGCCAGTCGTGCTAGCGGGATTTCTAGCACAGATACGCAGTATTTT

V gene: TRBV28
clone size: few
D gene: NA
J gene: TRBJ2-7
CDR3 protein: CASSLLTTVDPEQYF
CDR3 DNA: TGTGCCAGCAGTTTGTTAACCACCGTAGATCCCGAGCAGTACTTC

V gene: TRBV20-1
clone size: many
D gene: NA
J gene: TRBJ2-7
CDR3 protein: CSARDPTSEQYF
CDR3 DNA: TGCAGTGCTAGAGACCCAACTAGCGAGCAGTACTTC

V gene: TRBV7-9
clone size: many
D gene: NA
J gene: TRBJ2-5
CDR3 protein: CASSSGVQETQYF
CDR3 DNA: TGTGCCAGCAGCTCCGGAGTACAAGAGACCCAGTACTTC

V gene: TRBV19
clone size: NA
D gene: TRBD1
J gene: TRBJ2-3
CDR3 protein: CASSTTGGEGDTQYF
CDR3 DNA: TGTGCCAGTAGTACGACAGGGGGCGAGGGAGATACGCAGTATTTT

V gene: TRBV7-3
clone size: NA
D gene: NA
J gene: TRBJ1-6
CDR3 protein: CASSLTDEGSPLHF
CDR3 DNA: TGTGCCAGCAGCTTAACTGACGAGGGTTCACCCCTCCACTTT

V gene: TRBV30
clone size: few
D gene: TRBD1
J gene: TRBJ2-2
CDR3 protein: CAWSARGRVNTGELFF
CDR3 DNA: TGTGCCTGGAGTGCTAGGGGGCGAGTGAACACCGGGGAGCTGTTTTTT

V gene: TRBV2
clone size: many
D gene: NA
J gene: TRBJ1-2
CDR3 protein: CASSEGTAIYGYTF
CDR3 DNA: TGTGCCAGCAGTGAAGGGACAGCTATCTATGGCTACACCTTC

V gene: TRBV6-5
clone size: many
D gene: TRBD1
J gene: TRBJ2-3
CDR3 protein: CASSYSGQGAGTDTQYF
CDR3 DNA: TGTGCCAGCAGTTACTCCGGACAGGGGGCCGGTACAGATACGCAGTATTTT

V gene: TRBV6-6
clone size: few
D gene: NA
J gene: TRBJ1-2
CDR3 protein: CASSLNNPVQYGYTF
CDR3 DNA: TGTGCCAGCAGCTTAAATAACCCGGTACAATATGGCTACACCTTC